This T cell receptor beta chain was retrieved from a study of T and B cells in COVID-19 patients. Study overall: COVID-19 patients gave peripheral blood either during active infection or after recovery.

Each TRB amplification used about 250-550 ng of genomic DNA from blood. The count of this clonotype is one. The CDR3 spans 17 residues. Trimming pared 0 bases from V and 5 bases from J, leaving 19 bases between. The germline gives CDR1 DFQATT, CDR2 SNEGSKA (reference sequence). Multiplex PCR with BIOMED2 TRB-A/B primer pools amplified TRB rearrangements. TCRdb re-derived calls from the multiplex PCR reads in MiXCR, one entry per CDR3 protein. This sample has tens of thousands of distinct CDR3 sequences, with approximately 28% found just once. The genes are TRBV20-1 and TRBJ2-2; D is possibly TRBD2 (6 bases). This sequence originates from a human donor who had recovered from COVID-19. Material: blood. The CDR3 DNA reads as TGCAGTGCTAGAGATCGGAGGGGCCCCCCGGAGACCGGGGAGCTGTTTTTT. Protein: CSARDRRGPPETGELFF.